This entry lists 21 T cell receptor beta chains sequenced from one sample in a study of blood T cell repertoires in COVID-19. Measured with immunoSEQ multiplex PCR; TCRdb has only the in-frame clones, and not every one. Counted here are 200,000 to 250,000 clones, around 82% occurring once; the ten biggest clones make up over 3.5%. What was sequenced was peripheral blood. Source of these receptors: a woman aged 65 to 85 with acute or convalescent COVID-19.

The chain recombines TRBV5-5 with TRBJ2-1; a possible D gene is TRBD2 (7 bases). Trimming removed 5 bases at V and 8 bases at J, with 17 bases between. The CDR3 has 14 amino acids. In germline, CDR1 is SGHKS, CDR2 YYEKEE (reference sequence). The CDR3 sequence: CASSPGAGAYEQFF. DNA of the CDR3: TGTGCCAGCAGTCCGGGCGCGGGGGCCTATGAGCAGTTCTTC.

This clone appeared a few times. The chain has TRBV14 and TRBJ1-4; 11 nucleotides align to TRBD1. Germline lookup yields CDR1 SGHDN and CDR2 FVKESK. V was clipped by 5 bases and J by 6 bases; unmatched bases: 8. This CDR3 is 16 amino acids long. CDR3: CASSSLPGQGDEKLFF. DNA of the CDR3: TGTGCCAGCAGCTCCCTCCCGGGACAGGGGGATGAAAAACTGTTTTTT.

The rearrangement links TRBV29-1 to TRBJ1-5; TRBD1 is a possible D gene (6 bases). The CDR3 covers 15 residues. Germline V gene lookup returns CDR1 SQVTM and CDR2 ANQGSEA. V dropped 4 bases and J dropped 1 base, with 14 bases sitting between them. Here the CDR3 reads CSVVDSISSNQPQHF. The CDR3 DNA is TGCAGCGTTGTGGACAGTATTAGCAGCAATCAGCCCCAGCATTTT.

The rearrangement uses TRBV27 and TRBJ1-1, with D possibly TRBD1 on 5 matching bases. The germline gives CDR1 MNHEY, CDR2 SMNVEV (reference sequence). This CDR3 contains 15 residues. Trimming left V 9 bases short and J 1 base short, with 18 bases between. CDR3 amino acids: CASVQVLGRNTEAFF. The CDR3 coding sequence is TGTGCCAGTGTACAGGTGCTAGGCCGGAACACTGAAGCTTTCTTT.

CDR3 region: CASRDFSYGYTF. The DNA of the CDR3 is TGTGCCAGCAGGGACTTCTCCTATGGCTACACCTTC. The chain links TRBV25-1 to TRBJ1-2; the D is unclear. V was shortened by 6 bases and J by 4 bases, with 9 bases between the two germline ends. CDR1 and CDR2 (germline): MGHDK, SYGVNS. This CDR3 contains 12 residues.

This chain links TRBV15 with TRBJ2-7; 8 nucleotides line up with TRBD1. Germline CDR1 and CDR2: LNHNV and YYDKDF (reference sequence). J was trimmed by 0 bases and V by 0 bases; bases with no gene match: 7. The CDR3 contains 17 residues. The CDR3 nucleotides are TGTGCCACCAGCAGAGACCCCGGGACAGGACGCTCCTACGAGCAGTACTTC. Translation: CATSRDPGTGRSYEQYF.

This chain joins TRBV18 and TRBJ1-1; D is unclear. V lost 6 bases and J 9 bases, leaving 17 bases between the germline ends. This CDR3 spans 13 amino acids. Looked up from germline, CDR1 is KGHSH and CDR2 is LQKENI. The CDR3 nucleotides read TGTGCCAGCTCCCTCGGGAAGGTGGAGAAAGCTTTCTTT. Its protein product is CASSLGKVEKAFF.

The chain uses TRBV7-2 and TRBJ2-7, with D maybe TRBD2 (6 bases). The CDR3 is 15 amino acids. Germline CDR1 and CDR2: SGHTA and FQGNSA. The ends were cut back, 0 bases at V and 3 bases at J, with 12 bases in the middle. CDR3 loop: CASSLALGEVYEQYF. CDR3 DNA: TGTGCCAGCAGCTTAGCGCTGGGGGAGGTCTACGAGCAGTACTTC.

The chain has TRBV5-8 and TRBJ1-5, with D maybe TRBD1 (5 bases). Germline CDR1 is SGHTS and CDR2 is YDEGEE. Trimming shortened V by 0 bases and J by 11 bases, and 15 bases separated the two germline ends. The CDR3 is 14 residues long. The CDR3 sequence is CASSLDIGKGAQHF. The CDR3 DNA follows: TGTGCCAGCAGCTTGGACATCGGTAAAGGGGCCCAGCATTTT. Drawing the rest from reference TRBV5-8 and TRBJ1-5, the complete variable domain is EAGVTQSPTHLIKTRGQQATLRCSPISGHTSVYWYQQALGLGLQFLLWYDEGEERNRGNFPPRFSGRQFPNYSSELNVNALELEDSALYLCASSLDIGKGAQHFGDGTRLSIL.

The CDR3 DNA is TGTGCCAGCAGCGTAGAAGGGGCGGGGGGATCAGATACGCAGTATTTT. Its protein product is CASSVEGAGGSDTQYF. The V call is TRBV9, the J call TRBJ2-3; 8 bases agree with TRBD2. The germline V gene has CDR1 SGDLS and CDR2 YYNGEE. The CDR3 is made up of 16 amino acids. The V gene end was trimmed by 0 bases and the J gene end by 4 bases; junction bases not matched to a gene: 7.

The chain joins TRBV18 to TRBJ2-1; D perhaps matches TRBD2 (5 bases). Trimming shortened V by 5 bases and J by 6 bases, and 14 bases separated the two germline ends. CDR3 length equals 14 residues. From germline, CDR1 is KGHSH and CDR2 LQKENI. CDR3 coding DNA: TGTGCCAGCTCAGGATCTACTAGTGGCAATGAGCAGTTCTTC. It encodes CASSGSTSGNEQFF. The complete variable domain, with remaining parts taken from reference TRBV18 and TRBJ2-1, reads NAGVMQNPRHLVRRRGQEARLRCSPMKGHSHVYWYRQLPEEGLKFMVYLQKENIIDESGMPKERFSAEFPKEGPSILRIQQVVRGDSAAYFCASSGSTSGNEQFFGPGTRLTVL.

The J gene is TRBJ2-7, the V gene TRBV18, with D maybe TRBD1 (6 bases). Germline V lookup: CDR1 KGHSH, CDR2 LQKENI. The CDR3 consists of 15 residues. With 2 bases removed from V and 5 bases from J, the gap between germline ends came to 16 bases. The CDR3 here is CASSPAQGSWHEQYF. The CDR3 DNA follows: TGTGCCAGCTCACCAGCGCAGGGGAGTTGGCACGAGCAGTACTTC.

This sequence joins TRBV4-2 and TRBJ1-2; D not resolved. The CDR3 has 13 residues. Trimming pared 1 base from V and 5 bases from J, leaving 8 bases between. Looked up from germline, CDR1 is LGHNA and CDR2 is YNFKEQ. CDR3 loop: CASSQGRRYGYTF. CDR3 in DNA: TGTGCCAGCAGCCAAGGCAGGAGGTATGGCTACACCTTC.

V is TRBV5-4 and J is TRBJ1-2, with D perhaps matching TRBD1 (6 bases). The V gene's germline CDR1 is SGHNT and CDR2 YYREEE (reference sequence). This CDR3 has 14 residues. Trimming removed 1 base at V and 7 bases at J, with 14 bases between. Here the CDR3 DNA reads TGTGCCAGCAGCTTGTTTGGGGGCCAGGGTGGCTACACCTTC. It specifies CASSLFGGQGGYTF.

The J gene is TRBJ2-3, the V gene TRBV4-1; weak D call: TRBD2 (5 bases). Per germline, CDR1 MGHRA and CDR2 YSYEKL. The V end was cut by 0 bases, the J end by 3 bases, with 10 bases between. This CDR3 region has 15 residues. This CDR3 reads CASSQDFRGTDTQYF. Here the CDR3 DNA reads TGCGCCAGCAGCCAAGACTTCCGGGGAACAGATACGCAGTATTTT.

The CDR3 reads CASTARNVGVAGELFF. The CDR3 nucleotides read TGTGCCAGTACCGCCCGAAACGTAGGAGTGGCCGGGGAGCTGTTTTTT. This sequence joins TRBV19 and TRBJ2-2, with D hard to call. Germline V lookup: CDR1 LNHDA, CDR2 SQIVND (reference sequence). This CDR3 contains 16 residues. The V end was cut by 7 bases, the J end by 6 bases, with 21 bases between.

The chain recombines TRBV3-1 (or the pseudogene TRBV3-2) with TRBJ1-6; 7 bases are a match to TRBD1. The CDR3 spans 16 residues. Trimming removed 4 bases from V and 4 bases from J; junction bases left unmatched: 7. CDR1 is LGHDT, CDR2 YNNKEL, per germline (reference sequence). CDR3 nucleotide sequence: TGTGCCAGCAGCCCCCGACAGGGCCTATATAATTCACCCCTCCACTTT. Residues: CASSPRQGLYNSPLHF.

This clone was counted between two and nine times. V and J are TRBV3-1 (or the pseudogene TRBV3-2) and TRBJ2-7; 7 bases are shared with TRBD2. Germline trimming cut 4 bases from V and 0 bases from J; bases unmatched to any gene: 3. The germline V gene has CDR1 LGHDT and CDR2 YNNKEL (reference sequence). The CDR3 runs 14 residues. The DNA of the CDR3 is TGTGCCAGCAGCCGGACGGGGGGCTCCTACGAGCAGTACTTC. Amino acid sequence: CASSRTGGSYEQYF.

J is TRBJ2-7 and V is TRBV5-1; 7 positions match TRBD1. Trimming removed 5 bases from V and 5 bases from J; junction bases left unmatched: 7. The CDR3 has 13 amino acids. Germline CDR1 is SGHRS and CDR2 is YFSETQ. CDR3 nucleotides: TGCGCCAGCAGTCGAGACAGGGACGACGAGCAGTACTTC. Translating gives CASSRDRDDEQYF.

The rearrangement uses TRBV2 and TRBJ1-1; D may be TRBD1 (5 bases). Trimming took 4 bases from V and 0 from J, leaving 9 bases between them. The CDR3 loop spans 14 amino acids. Germline V CDR1 and CDR2: SNHLY, FYNNEI. The CDR3 loop is CASSGDSMNTEAFF. Here the CDR3 DNA reads TGTGCCAGCAGTGGGGACTCCATGAACACTGAAGCTTTCTTT.

The genes are TRBV7-2 and TRBJ2-3; perhaps TRBD2 as D (5 bases). The ends were cut back, 3 bases at V and 4 bases at J, with 14 bases in the middle. Germline values: CDR1 SGHTA, CDR2 FQGNSA. The CDR3 consists of 15 residues. In DNA, the CDR3 is TGTGCCAGCAGCTTCCAAGTAAATAGCGCAGATACGCAGTATTTT. Amino acid sequence: CASSFQVNSADTQYF.